Given below is one TCR beta chain in context. Under the authors' procedure: It was from reference gene primer amplification that nucleated cell counts were estimated. Sequencing used immunoSEQ multiplex PCR; TCRdb keeps in-frame clones, though not all of them. That table supplies the V and J calls and clone size; D and trimming were determined from the DNA. The table includes roughly 55,000 clones, over 70% detected once. The sample belongs to a study of blood T cell repertoires in COVID-19. Study details: PBMCs, B-cell-depleted T cells, or T cells provided the cDNA or gDNA that made up the material.

Germline V gene sequence: CDR1 SGHAT, CDR2 FQNNGV. J was trimmed by 4 bases and V by 4 bases; bases with no gene match: 5. CDR3 length: 15 residues. This chain links TRBV11-2 with TRBJ1-2; 11 nucleotides align to TRBD1. The receptor was isolated from a human donor with active or convalescent COVID-19. The donor label of this sample is uncertain. Sequencing was done on a sample of peripheral blood. DNA for the CDR3: TGTGCCAGCAGCTCCCGGGACAGGGGGATCTATGGCTACACCTTC. Translating it yields CASSSRDRGIYGYTF.